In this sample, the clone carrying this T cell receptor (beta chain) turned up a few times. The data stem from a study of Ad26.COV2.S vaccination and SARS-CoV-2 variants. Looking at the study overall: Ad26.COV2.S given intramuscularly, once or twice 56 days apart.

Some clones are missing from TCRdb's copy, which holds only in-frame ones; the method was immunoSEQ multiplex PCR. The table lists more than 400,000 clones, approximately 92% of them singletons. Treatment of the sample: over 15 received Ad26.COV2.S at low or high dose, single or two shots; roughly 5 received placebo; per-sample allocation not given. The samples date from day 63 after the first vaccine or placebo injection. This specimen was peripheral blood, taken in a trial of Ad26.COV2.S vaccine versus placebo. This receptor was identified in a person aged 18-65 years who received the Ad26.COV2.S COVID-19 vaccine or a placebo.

The CDR3 loop reads CASSLDPGARSPLHF. Written as DNA, the CDR3 is TGTGCCAGCAGCTTAGATCCCGGGGCTCGTTCACCCCTCCACTTT. V gene TRBV7-2 combines with J gene TRBJ1-6, with D possibly TRBD1 on 5 matching bases. CDR3 size: 15 residues. CDR1 and CDR2 from the germline V gene are SGHTA and FQGNSA. V lost 1 base to trimming and J lost 9 bases, with 13 bases between them.